Listed below are T cell receptor beta chains from one sample, sequenced in a study of human T cells and chemical hapten exposure. Each CDR3 protein gets one entry after TCRdb re-called the RACE reads with MiXCR. There are some 180,000 distinct CDR3 sequences in the sample; approximately 20% occur only once, and under 7.5% lies in the top ten. The source material was whole blood, sampled in connection with sensitization to the hapten diphenylcyclopropenone (DPC). Source of these receptors: a woman in her forties or fifties with alopecia areata. Some clones in this sample may be carry-over from other donors' samples. Both conserved end residues are part of each CDR3. D genes are given only for firm matches. Clone size is given for some rows only: seen once, a few or many times, or a class if the clone is expanded.

j_call clone_size v_call d_call cdr3_aa cdr3_nt
TRBJ1-1 few TRBV4-1 . CASSTGTWQAFF TGCGCCAGCAGCACCGGGACCTGGCAAGCTTTCTTT
TRBJ2-1 few TRBV29-1 . CSVEGGGPGSYNEQFF TGCAGCGTTGAAGGAGGTGGGCCGGGCTCCTACAATGAGCAGTTCTTC
TRBJ2-7 few TRBV11-2 . CASSLGGSRVAYEQYF TGTGCCAGCAGCTTGGGTGGGAGCAGGGTGGCCTACGAGCAGTACTTC
TRBJ2-3 few TRBV29-1 . CSVLGVVLGTDTQYF TGCAGCGTTCTCGGTGTTGTTCTCGGCACAGATACGCAGTATTTT
TRBJ2-7 few TRBV15 . CATSRDRGPYEQYF TGTGCCACCAGCAGAGATCGGGGCCCCTACGAGCAGTACTTC
TRBJ1-5 few TRBV15 . CATSRDRVTQPQHF TGTGCCACCAGCAGAGACCGGGTTACTCAGCCCCAGCATTTT
TRBJ2-7 . TRBV11-3 . CASSSRGGAAASYEQYF TGTGCCAGCTCCTCCAGGGGGGGGGCTGCTGCGTCCTACGAGCAGTACTTC
TRBJ2-2 many TRBV3-1 TRBD2 CASSHGGSSRAGELFF TGTGCCAGCAGCCACGGCGGGAGCTCCAGGGCCGGGGAGCTGTTTTTT
TRBJ1-2 . TRBV5-5 . CASSPRDVIPYYGYTF TGTGCCAGCAGCCCTAGAGATGTCATCCCCTACTATGGCTACACCTTC
TRBJ2-1 few TRBV13 . CASSRERNEQFF TGTGCCAGCAGCCGAGAGCGAAATGAGCAGTTCTTC
TRBJ2-3 few TRBV27 TRBD2 CASSLGLAGSDTQYF TGTGCCAGCAGTTTGGGCCTAGCGGGATCAGATACGCAGTATTTT
TRBJ2-7 few TRBV11-2 . CASSLEPPSEQYF TGTGCCAGCAGCTTGGAGCCACCGAGCGAGCAGTACTTC
TRBJ1-6 . TRBV7-9 . CASSLGTVNSPLHF TGTGCCAGCAGCTTAGGGACAGTTAATTCACCCCTCCACTTT
TRBJ1-1 few TRBV5-1 . CASSFGVWGNTEAFF TGCGCCAGCAGCTTTGGTGTTTGGGGGAACACTGAAGCTTTCTTT
TRBJ2-3 . TRBV4-2 . CASRGDGDTQYF TGTGCCAGCAGGGGCGATGGGGATACGCAGTATTTT
TRBJ2-5 . TRBV6-2/TRBV6-3 . CASSYSGRETQYF TGTGCCAGCAGTTACTCGGGCAGAGAGACCCAGTACTTC
TRBJ2-1 . TRBV20-1 . CSAILAGSYNEQFF TGCAGTGCTATCCTCGCGGGATCCTACAATGAGCAGTTCTTC
TRBJ1-1 few TRBV7-3 TRBD1 CASSLRQGAKAFF TGTGCCAGCAGCTTAAGACAGGGAGCGAAAGCTTTCTTT
TRBJ1-5 . TRBV6-2/TRBV6-3 . CASSSPDRGYQPQHF TGTGCCAGCAGTTCACCGGACAGAGGCTACCAGCCCCAGCATTTT
TRBJ1-3 . TRBV6-6 TRBD1 CASNSDRGVSGNTIYF TGTGCCAGCAATTCTGACAGGGGTGTATCTGGAAACACCATATATTTT
TRBJ2-1 . TRBV9 TRBD1 CASSAGTGAYNEQFF TGTGCCAGCAGCGCCGGGACAGGCGCTTACAATGAGCAGTTCTTC
TRBJ2-7 . TRBV15 . CATSRGGGFSYEQYF TGTGCCACCAGCAGAGGAGGCGGTTTCTCCTACGAGCAGTACTTC
TRBJ2-7 . TRBV21-1 . CAREAGGPGREQYF TGTGCCAGAGAAGCGGGAGGGCCAGGTCGCGAGCAGTACTTC
TRBJ2-1 . TRBV4-2 TRBD1 CASSQEGGLNNEQFF TGTGCCAGCAGCCAAGAAGGGGGCCTCAACAATGAGCAGTTCTTC
TRBJ2-7 few TRBV5-6 . CASSAGPRYEQYF TGTGCCAGCTCGGCGGGGCCGCGCTACGAGCAGTACTTC
TRBJ1-3 few TRBV9 . CASSVEPAVSGNTIYF TGTGCCAGCAGCGTAGAACCGGCCGTCTCTGGAAACACCATATATTTT
TRBJ1-5 . TRBV20-1 . CSARVGSNQPQHF TGCAGTGCTAGAGTGGGTAGCAATCAGCCCCAGCATTTT
TRBJ2-7 . TRBV9 . CASSANVDTNSYEQYF TGTGCCAGCAGCGCCAACGTGGACACAAACTCCTACGAGCAGTACTTC
TRBJ1-5 . TRBV20-1 . CSARDRLRGGQPQHF TGCAGTGCTAGAGATCGTCTACGGGGGGGCCAGCCCCAGCATTTT
TRBJ2-3 few TRBV9 . CASSVGVVISTDTQYF TGTGCCAGCAGCGTAGGAGTCGTTATATCGACAGATACGCAGTATTTT
TRBJ2-1 few TRBV19 . CASTTFQRNEQFF TGTGCCAGTACCACATTTCAGCGTAATGAGCAGTTCTTC
TRBJ1-1 once TRBV2 . CASSEARQGTEAFF TGTGCCAGCAGTGAAGCGCGTCAGGGGACTGAAGCTTTCTTT
TRBJ1-1 few TRBV6-5 . CASKGGGRPNTEAFF TGTGCCAGCAAAGGAGGGGGACGGCCGAACACTGAAGCTTTCTTT
TRBJ1-3 few TRBV12-3/TRBV12-4 . CASSPQQGRGNTIYF TGTGCCAGCAGTCCCCAACAGGGTCGGGGAAACACCATATATTTT
TRBJ2-5 . TRBV16 . CASSRNGLVEETQYF TGTGCCAGCAGCCGAAACGGGCTAGTTGAAGAGACCCAGTACTTC
TRBJ1-6 few TRBV3-1 . CASSQVVLNSPLHF TGTGCCAGCAGCCAGGTGGTATTAAATTCACCCCTCCACTTT
TRBJ2-7 . TRBV12-3/TRBV12-4 . CASRNGPSLSSYEQYF TGTGCCAGCAGAAACGGTCCGAGCCTTAGCTCCTACGAGCAGTACTTC
TRBJ1-5 few TRBV5-1 . CASSLGTNQPQHF TGCGCCAGCAGCTTGGGGACCAATCAGCCCCAGCATTTT
TRBJ1-3 . TRBV9 TRBD1 CASSTQPLGQGSGNTIYF TGTGCCAGCAGCACCCAGCCTTTGGGACAGGGATCTGGAAACACCATATATTTT
TRBJ2-5 many TRBV29-1 . CSVEGGAPKKETQYF TGCAGCGTCGAAGGGGGGGCCCCTAAAAAAGAGACCCAGTACTTC
TRBJ2-2 . TRBV29-1 . CSVERGANTGELFF TGCAGCGTTGAGAGGGGAGCGAACACCGGGGAGCTGTTTTTT
TRBJ2-3 . TRBV5-1 . CASSSGPTQYF TGCGCCAGCAGCTCCGGGCCTACGCAGTATTTT
TRBJ1-5 few TRBV2 . CASSEQLGNQPQHF TGTGCCAGCAGTGAACAGTTGGGCAATCAGCCCCAGCATTTT
TRBJ1-6 . TRBV4-1 . CASSYPQGRNSPLHF TGCGCCAGCAGTTACCCTCAGGGGAGAAATTCACCCCTCCACTTT
TRBJ1-1 few TRBV29-1 . CSVEESNTEAFF TGCAGCGTTGAAGAATCCAACACTGAAGCTTTCTTT
TRBJ2-7 . TRBV5-1 TRBD2 CASSFGLAGVHEQYF TGCGCCAGCAGCTTCGGACTAGCGGGAGTTCACGAGCAGTACTTC
TRBJ2-7 . TRBV21-1 . CASRSDEQYF TGTGCCAGCCGATCTGACGAGCAGTACTTC
TRBJ2-5 few TRBV20-1 . CSASSGLRETQYF TGCAGTGCTAGTAGTGGTCTCAGGGAGACCCAGTACTTC
TRBJ2-1 few TRBV3-1 . CASSHSYNEQFF TGTGCCAGCAGCCACTCCTACAATGAGCAGTTCTTC
TRBJ2-1 . TRBV6-1 . CASRLGEQFF TGTGCCAGCAGATTGGGTGAGCAGTTCTTC
TRBJ1-2 . TRBV12-3/TRBV12-4 . CASSSAGLNYGYTF TGTGCCAGCAGTTCAGCAGGGTTGAACTATGGCTACACCTTC
TRBJ2-2 few TRBV12-3/TRBV12-4 . CASSPLRELFF TGTGCCAGCAGTCCGTTGCGGGAGCTGTTTTTT
TRBJ2-3 . TRBV20-1 TRBD2 CSAGGLAGSTDTQYF TGCAGTGCTGGTGGACTAGCGGGAAGCACAGATACGCAGTATTTT
TRBJ2-2 . TRBV5-1 . CASTSSGGTTGELFF TGCGCCAGCACGAGTAGCGGAGGGACCACCGGGGAGCTGTTTTTT
TRBJ2-6 few TRBV11-2 TRBD2 CASSPIAGAGANVLTF TGTGCCAGCAGCCCTATCGCGGGAGCCGGGGCCAACGTCCTGACTTTC
TRBJ2-3 . TRBV15 . CATSKQGGTDTQYF TGTGCCACCAGCAAACAGGGAGGGACAGATACGCAGTATTTT
TRBJ1-1 . TRBV4-2 TRBD1 CASSQPGQPNAEAFF TGTGCCAGCAGCCAACCGGGACAGCCGAACGCTGAAGCTTTCTTT
TRBJ2-7 . TRBV12-3/TRBV12-4 . CASSPPDGLGYHEQYF TGTGCCAGCAGTCCCCCCGATGGTTTGGGGTACCACGAGCAGTACTTC
TRBJ1-3 many TRBV25-1 TRBD1 CASSEYRTGGAGNTIYF TGTGCCAGCAGTGAATATCGGACAGGGGGCGCCGGAAACACCATATATTTT